The TCR beta chain described here comes from a study of early T cells in non-severe SARS-CoV-2 infection (dated by TCRdb to about 2021). In terms of the full investigation: Bulk RNA from unsorted whole blood was used for TCR sequencing, so alpha and beta chains could not be paired.

This was a case-control study nested in a cohort of healthcare workers in London, UK, who had nasopharyngeal swab PCR tests and blood samples taken every week. Between 23 and 31 March 2020, the week of the UK lockdown, healthcare workers were enrolled and then followed up weekly for as long as 16 weeks. General findings and caveats noted by the study authors: VDJdb matching was skewed toward anti-spike CD8 responses and likely underestimated virus-specific expansions, missing private and CD4 specificities.

The CDR3 has 14 amino acids, counting the end cysteine and phenylalanine. The read is trimmed to its CDR3 DNA, 42 bases read in frame from base 1. Deletion took 5 bases off V and 4 bases off J, with a span of 12 bases between the germline ends. The germline V gene (reference sequence) gives CDR1 as SEHNR and CDR2 as FQNEAQ. This clonotype was counted between two and nine times. There is no known antigen for this receptor. Per-nucleotide qualities are absent, and no much larger clonotype sits a single base away. The method was 5' RACE. The reads were generated on a NextSeq 500. Unique molecular identifiers were attached to individual cDNA molecules in the TCR library protocol so that sequencing error and PCR bias could be corrected. Both TCR alpha and beta chains were sequenced, and tight co-correlation was observed between alpha and beta sequence abundances in each sample. As for the authors' bioinformatics: V gene, J gene and CDR3 annotation of TCR sequences was performed with Decombinator V4. TCRs were defined as expanded if a significant change between any two time points was detected under a Poisson model with p below 0.0001. TCR abundances were normalised to the total number of TCRs sequenced per sample and expressed as counts per million. MAIT TCRs were defined by TRAV1-2 paired with TRAJ12, TRAJ20 or TRAJ33, and iNKT TCRs by TRAV10 paired with TRAJ18. VDJdb, accessed 1 November 2021, was searched for CMV, EBV and SARS-CoV-2 annotated TCRs, with TCRs annotated for multiple antigens excluded. Starting from the raw public reads, TCRdb applied fastp trimming at Q25, assembled clones with MiXCR and retained in-frame beta chains. Each CDR3 protein gets just one entry, which takes the most common genes and DNA from the rows behind it. The V and J calls were not made by the authors but by TCRdb's processing. This sample lists fewer than 95,000 distinct CDR3 sequences; roughly 15% were detected once. The ten largest clones take up 5% to 5.5% of the sample.

Recombination linked TRBV7-9 to TRBJ2-4, with TRBD1 as a weak D call on 6 bases. The sequencing here drew on whole blood, taken at baseline. The TCR originated in an adult who was a healthcare worker with PCR-confirmed SARS-CoV-2 infection or an uninfected control (not recorded which). CDR3 sequence: CASSGPGEKNIQYF. The bases are TGTGCCAGCAGCGGTCCAGGGGAGAAAAACATTCAGTACTTC.